The rows below give T cell receptor beta chains drawn from one sample of a study of T cell responses to AZD1222 COVID-19 vaccine. This table comes from immunoSEQ multiplex PCR, and its TCRdb copy is limited to in-frame clones, with some not included. The table records some 150,000 clones, approximately 90% of them present only once. Specimen: peripheral blood, collected on day 0 of AZD1222 vaccination. These receptors came from an adult in good health. CDR3s include the opening cysteine and the closing phenylalanine or tryptophan. Each record gives: clone size, D gene, J gene, V gene, CDR3 DNA, CDR3 protein. A D gene is named only where the DNA matches it firmly. For some rows the clone size is stated as once, few or many, or as a class when expanded; others skip it.

size: few; D: .; J: TRBJ1-1; V: TRBV28; DNA: TGTGCCAGCAGTCTTCCGGGACAGAACACTGAAGCTTTCTTT; CDR3: CASSLPGQNTEAFF
size: .; D: .; J: TRBJ1-4; V: TRBV5-1; DNA: TGCGCCAGCAGTTCCGGGGCATCTGAAAAACTGTTTTTT; CDR3: CASSSGASEKLFF
size: few; D: .; J: TRBJ2-2; V: TRBV12-2; DNA: TGTGCAAGTCGCTTCGGGGGCAGGGACGGGGAGCTGTTTTTT; CDR3: CASRFGGRDGELFF
size: .; D: .; J: TRBJ2-7; V: TRBV12-3/TRBV12-4; DNA: TGTGCCAGCAGAGCCGCGGGTGAGCAGTACTTC; CDR3: CASRAAGEQYF
size: .; D: .; J: TRBJ1-2; V: TRBV6-1; DNA: TGTGCCAGCAGTGAGGCCAGGGGAGGCTACACCTTC; CDR3: CASSEARGGYTF
size: .; D: .; J: TRBJ1-1; V: TRBV15; DNA: TGTGCCACCAGCAGACCGTTGGACAGAGCGAACACTGAAGCTTTCTTT; CDR3: CATSRPLDRANTEAFF
size: .; D: .; J: TRBJ1-5; V: TRBV3-1/TRBV3-2; DNA: TGTGCCAGCAGCCAAGATCTGAGCAATCAGCCCCAGCATTTT; CDR3: CASSQDLSNQPQHF
size: .; D: .; J: TRBJ2-3; V: TRBV19; DNA: TGTGCCAGTAGATTACAGGGAACGGATACGCAGTATTTT; CDR3: CASRLQGTDTQYF
size: .; D: TRBD1; J: TRBJ1-2; V: TRBV28; DNA: TGTGCCAGCAGTACCGGGACAGGGATCGGCTACACCTTC; CDR3: CASSTGTGIGYTF
size: .; D: TRBD1; J: TRBJ1-1; V: TRBV19; DNA: TGTGCCAGTAGTCAACAGGGGCGGGGGTACACTGAAGCTTTCTTT; CDR3: CASSQQGRGYTEAFF
size: .; D: .; J: TRBJ2-2; V: TRBV6-2/TRBV6-3; DNA: TGTGCCAGCAGCCGCGGGGCGGGCACCGGGGAGCTGTTTTTT; CDR3: CASSRGAGTGELFF
size: .; D: TRBD1; J: TRBJ1-2; V: TRBV29-1; DNA: TGCAGCGTCCTAAGACAGGGACAATCTGGCTACACCTTC; CDR3: CSVLRQGQSGYTF
size: .; D: TRBD1; J: TRBJ1-5; V: TRBV18; DNA: TGTGCCAGCTCTACGGGACAGGGGGCGCGAAGCAATCAGCCCCAGCATTTT; CDR3: CASSTGQGARSNQPQHF
size: .; D: .; J: TRBJ1-3; V: TRBV6-5; DNA: TGTGCCAGCAGTTATTTGGCGTCTGGAAACACCATATATTTT; CDR3: CASSYLASGNTIYF
size: .; D: TRBD1; J: TRBJ1-1; V: TRBV19; DNA: TGTGCCAGTAGGGACAGGGGGCTTAGCACTGAAGCTTTCTTT; CDR3: CASRDRGLSTEAFF
size: few; D: TRBD1; J: TRBJ1-6; V: TRBV6-1; DNA: TGTGCCAGCAGTGACACAGGGGGCGCTTCACCCCTCCACTTT; CDR3: CASSDTGGASPLHF
size: few; D: TRBD1; J: TRBJ1-1; V: TRBV5-1; DNA: TGCGCCAGCAGCTTGGGGGACAGGGCGAGGACTGAAGCTTTCTTT; CDR3: CASSLGDRARTEAFF